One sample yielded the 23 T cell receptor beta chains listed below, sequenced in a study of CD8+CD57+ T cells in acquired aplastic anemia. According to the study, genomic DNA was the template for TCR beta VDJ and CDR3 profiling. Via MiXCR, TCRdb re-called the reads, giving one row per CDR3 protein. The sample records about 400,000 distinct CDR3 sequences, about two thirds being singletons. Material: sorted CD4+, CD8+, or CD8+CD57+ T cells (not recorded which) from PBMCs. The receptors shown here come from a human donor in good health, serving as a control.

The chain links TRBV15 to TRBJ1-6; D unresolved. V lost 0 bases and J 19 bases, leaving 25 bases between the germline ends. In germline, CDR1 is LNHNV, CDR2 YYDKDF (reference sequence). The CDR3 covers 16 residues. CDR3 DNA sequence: TGTGCCACCAGCAGAGATCGGGGTAGCAGTAATCAGCCCCAGCACTTT. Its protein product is CATSRDRGSSNQPQHF.

For the CDR3, the DNA is TGTGCCAGCAGCGGGGCTAACGGGGACTACGAGCAGTACTTC. It encodes CASSGANGDYEQYF. This chain links TRBV5-8 with TRBJ2-7; D tentatively fits TRBD1 or TRBD2 (5 bases each). V gave up 4 bases and J gave up 3 bases, with 14 bases separating them. CDR3 length: 14 residues. Germline values: CDR1 SGHTS, CDR2 YDEGEE.

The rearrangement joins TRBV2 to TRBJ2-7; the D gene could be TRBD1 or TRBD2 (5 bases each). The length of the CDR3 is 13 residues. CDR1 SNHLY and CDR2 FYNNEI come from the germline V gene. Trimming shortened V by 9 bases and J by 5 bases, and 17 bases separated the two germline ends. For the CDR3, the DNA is TGTGCCAGAACCAGAGGGACGCAGGACGAGCAGTACTTC. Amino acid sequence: CARTRGTQDEQYF.

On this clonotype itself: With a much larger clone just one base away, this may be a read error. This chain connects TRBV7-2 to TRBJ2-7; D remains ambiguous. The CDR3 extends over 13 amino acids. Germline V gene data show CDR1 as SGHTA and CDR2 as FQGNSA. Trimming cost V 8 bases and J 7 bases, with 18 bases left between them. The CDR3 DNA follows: TGTGCCAGCTCACCCCCGGCAGTCTGGGAGCAGTACTTC. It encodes CASSPPAVWEQYF. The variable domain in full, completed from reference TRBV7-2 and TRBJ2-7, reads GAGVSQSPSNKVTEKGKDVELRCDPISGHTALYWYRQSLGQGLEFLIYFQGNSAPDKSGLPSDRFSAERTGGSVSTLTIQRTQQEDSAVYLCASSPPAVWEQYFGPGTRLTVT.

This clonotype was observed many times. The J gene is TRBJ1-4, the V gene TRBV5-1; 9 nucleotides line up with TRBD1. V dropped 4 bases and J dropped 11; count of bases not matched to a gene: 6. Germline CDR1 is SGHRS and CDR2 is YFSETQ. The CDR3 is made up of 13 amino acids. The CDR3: CASSEGQGLKLFF. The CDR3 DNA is TGCGCCAGCAGCGAAGGACAGGGGTTGAAACTGTTTTTT.

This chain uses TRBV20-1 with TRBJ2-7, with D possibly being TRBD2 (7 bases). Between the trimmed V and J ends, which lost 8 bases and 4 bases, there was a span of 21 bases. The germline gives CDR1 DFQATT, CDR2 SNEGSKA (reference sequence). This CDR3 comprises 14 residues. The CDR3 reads CSLRAGRGAYEQYF. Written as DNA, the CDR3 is TGCAGTCTCAGAGCGGGACGGGGGGCTTACGAGCAGTACTTC.

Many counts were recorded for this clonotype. The CDR3 spells CASLIASPTGELFF. The CDR3 region has the DNA TGTGCCAGTCTTATTGCTAGCCCCACCGGGGAGCTGTTTTTT. The chain links TRBV6-1 to TRBJ2-2; TRBD2 might be the D (5 bases). Per germline, CDR1 MNHNS and CDR2 SASEGT. The length of the CDR3 is 14 residues. Trimming took off 9 bases at V and 4 bases at J, with 15 bases between the two ends.

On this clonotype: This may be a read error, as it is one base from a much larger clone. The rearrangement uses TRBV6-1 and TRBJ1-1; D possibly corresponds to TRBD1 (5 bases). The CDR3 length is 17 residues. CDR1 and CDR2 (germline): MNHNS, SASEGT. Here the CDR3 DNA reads TGTGCCAACAGTTACCGGGTATGGCAGGGTGTAGCCACTGAAGCTTTCTTT. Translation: CANSYRVWQGVATEAFF.

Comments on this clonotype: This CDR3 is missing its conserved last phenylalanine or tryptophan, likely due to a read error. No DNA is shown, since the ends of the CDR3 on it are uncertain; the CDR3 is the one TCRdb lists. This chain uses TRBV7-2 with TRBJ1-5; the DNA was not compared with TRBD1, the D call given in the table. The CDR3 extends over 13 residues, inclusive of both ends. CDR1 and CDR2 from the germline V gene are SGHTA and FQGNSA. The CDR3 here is CASTCAGNQHQQT.

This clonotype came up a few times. The CDR3 protein is CASRDRGRSLEQYF. CDR3 sequence (DNA): TGCGCCAGCCGAGACAGGGGTAGGAGTCTCGAGCAGTACTTC. The V call is TRBV5-1, the J call TRBJ2-7, with TRBD1 matching over 8 bases. V gave up 7 bases and J gave up 6 bases; unmatched junction bases: 12. The CDR3 consists of 14 residues. Looked up from germline, CDR1 is SGHRS and CDR2 is YFSETQ.

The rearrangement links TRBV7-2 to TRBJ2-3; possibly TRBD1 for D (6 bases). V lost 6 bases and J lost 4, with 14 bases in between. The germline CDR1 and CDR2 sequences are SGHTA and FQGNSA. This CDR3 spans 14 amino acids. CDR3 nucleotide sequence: TGTGCCAGCAGTACTGACAGGCAGTCAGATACGCAGTATTTT. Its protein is CASSTDRQSDTQYF.

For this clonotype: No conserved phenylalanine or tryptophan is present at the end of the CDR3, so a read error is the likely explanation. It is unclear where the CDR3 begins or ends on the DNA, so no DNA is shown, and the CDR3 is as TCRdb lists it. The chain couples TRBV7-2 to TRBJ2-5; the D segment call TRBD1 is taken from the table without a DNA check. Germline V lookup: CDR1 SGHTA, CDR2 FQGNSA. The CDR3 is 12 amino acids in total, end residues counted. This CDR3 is CASSGTPGIQAV.

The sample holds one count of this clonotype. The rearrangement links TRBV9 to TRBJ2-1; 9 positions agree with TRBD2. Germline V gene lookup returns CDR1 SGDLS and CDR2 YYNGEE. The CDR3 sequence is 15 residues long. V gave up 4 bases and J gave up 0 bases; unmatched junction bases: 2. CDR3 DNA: TGTGCCAGCAGCCGGCGGGGGGGCTCCTACAATGAGCAGTTCTTC. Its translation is CASSRRGGSYNEQFF.

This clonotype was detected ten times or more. CDR3 protein: CAPVREATNEKLFF. Written as DNA, the CDR3 is TGTGCGCCGGTGAGGGAGGCAACTAATGAAAAACTGTTTTTT. The chain combines TRBV5-5 with TRBJ1-4; the D is unclear. The CDR3 totals 14 residues. CDR1 is SGHKS and CDR2 is YYEKEE in the germline V gene (reference sequence).

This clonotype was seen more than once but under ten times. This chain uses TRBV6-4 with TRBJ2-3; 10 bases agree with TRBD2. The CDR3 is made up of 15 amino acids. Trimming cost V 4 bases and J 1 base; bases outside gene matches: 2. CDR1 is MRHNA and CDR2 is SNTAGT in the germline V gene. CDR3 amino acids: CASSALAGGTDTQYF. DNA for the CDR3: TGTGCCAGCAGTGCTCTAGCGGGAGGCACAGATACGCAGTATTTT.

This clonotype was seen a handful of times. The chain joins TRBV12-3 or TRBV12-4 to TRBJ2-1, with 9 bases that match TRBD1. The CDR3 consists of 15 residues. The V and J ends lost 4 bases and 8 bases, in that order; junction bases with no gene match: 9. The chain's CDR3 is CASSSTGGDRDEQFF. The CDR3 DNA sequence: TGTGCCAGCAGTTCTACAGGGGGCGATCGGGATGAGCAGTTCTTC.

The CDR3 sequence: CASSIHGETFYSEQFF. CDR3 DNA: TGTGCCAGCAGCATCCACGGCGAGACCTTCTATAGCGAGCAGTTCTTC. This chain connects TRBV7-2 to TRBJ2-1; D not certain. The CDR3 is 16 residues long. Trimming took 5 bases from V and 10 from J, leaving 24 bases between them. From germline, CDR1 is SGHTA and CDR2 FQGNSA.

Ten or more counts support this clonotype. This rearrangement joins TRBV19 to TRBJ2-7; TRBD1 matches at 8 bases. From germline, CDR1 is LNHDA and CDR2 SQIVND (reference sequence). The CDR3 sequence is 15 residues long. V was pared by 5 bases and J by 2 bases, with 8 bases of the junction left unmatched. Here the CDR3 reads CASSGGDRLAYEQYF. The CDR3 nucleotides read TGTGCCAGTAGTGGAGGGGACAGGCTAGCCTACGAGCAGTACTTC.

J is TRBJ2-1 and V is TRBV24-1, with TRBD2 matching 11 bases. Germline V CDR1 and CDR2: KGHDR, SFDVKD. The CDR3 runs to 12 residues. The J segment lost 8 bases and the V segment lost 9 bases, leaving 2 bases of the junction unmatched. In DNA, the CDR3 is TGTGCCACCCGTAGCGGGAGGGATGAGCAGTTCTTC. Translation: CATRSGRDEQFF.

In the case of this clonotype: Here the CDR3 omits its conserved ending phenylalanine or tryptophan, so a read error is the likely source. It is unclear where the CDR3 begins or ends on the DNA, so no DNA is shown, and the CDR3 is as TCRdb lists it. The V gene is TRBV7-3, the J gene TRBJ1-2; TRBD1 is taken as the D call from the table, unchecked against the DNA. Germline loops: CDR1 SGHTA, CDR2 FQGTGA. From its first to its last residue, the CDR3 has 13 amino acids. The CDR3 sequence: CASSTGTVWWLHR.

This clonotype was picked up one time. CDR3 sequence reads: CASRADGGGEQYF. CDR3 bases: TGTGCCAGCAGAGCTGACGGGGGTGGCGAGCAGTACTTC. The gene calls are TRBV2 and TRBJ2-1; D is perhaps TRBD2 (6 bases). The DNA end is more similar to TRBJ2-7, so the J call may be wrong. The CDR3 has 13 residues. Looked up from germline, CDR1 is SNHLY and CDR2 is FYNNEI.

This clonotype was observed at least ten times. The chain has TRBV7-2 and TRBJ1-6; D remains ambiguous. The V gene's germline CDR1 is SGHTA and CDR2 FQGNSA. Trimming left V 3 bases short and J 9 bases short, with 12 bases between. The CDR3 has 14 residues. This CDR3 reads CASSFSQSRSPLHF. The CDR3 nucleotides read TGTGCCAGCAGCTTCTCCCAAAGTCGTTCACCCCTCCACTTT.

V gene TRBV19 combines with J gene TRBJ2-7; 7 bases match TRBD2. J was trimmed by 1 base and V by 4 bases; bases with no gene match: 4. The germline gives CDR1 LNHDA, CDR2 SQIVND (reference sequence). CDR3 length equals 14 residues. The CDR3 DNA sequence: TGTGCCAGTAGTACCCAGCGGGGTTCCTACGAGCAGTACTTC. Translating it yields CASSTQRGSYEQYF.